These 21 T cell receptor beta chains were sequenced from one sample in a study of T-cell reconstitution after alpha-beta-depleted transplantation in children. During its preparation, the TCRbeta library received unique molecular identifiers. TCRdb reanalysed the PCR reads using MiXCR and keeps one entry per CDR3 protein. Here the sample spans about 500,000 distinct CDR3 sequences, about an eighth being singletons. The sequenced sample was PBMCs, mostly from graft donor cells, obtained 180 days after TCRalphabeta/CD19-depleted stem cell transplant. These TCRs come from a female patient between 2 and 15 years old who had a stem cell transplant for aplastic anemia, so the T cells may come from the graft donor.

V and J are TRBV7-7 and TRBJ2-2, with D possibly being TRBD2 (5 bases). Trimming left V 11 bases short and J 6 bases short, with 16 bases between. The V gene's germline CDR1 is SSHAT and CDR2 FNYEAQ (reference sequence). CDR3 length: 13 amino acids. The CDR3: CALRGPEPGELFF. Written as DNA, the CDR3 is TGTGCCCTTCGAGGGCCTGAGCCCGGGGAGCTGTTTTTT.

The chain has TRBV20-1 and TRBJ2-3; D unclear. Germline V gene lookup returns CDR1 DFQATT and CDR2 SNEGSKA (reference sequence). The CDR3 loop spans 13 amino acids. Between the trimmed V and J ends, which lost 4 bases and 2 bases, there was a span of 10 bases. The CDR3 spells CSAKREDTDTQYF. In DNA form, the CDR3 reads TGCAGTGCTAAAAGGGAAGACACAGATACGCAGTATTTT.

This clonotype has a count of ten or more. V gene TRBV10-3 combines with J gene TRBJ2-1, with 8 bases aligning to TRBD2. The CDR3 contains 15 residues. V shed 4 bases and J 0 bases; nucleotides not matched to a gene: 2. CDR1 and CDR2 from the germline V gene are ENHRY and SYGVKD. DNA of the CDR3: TGTGCCATCAGTGGAACTAGCGGCTCCTACAATGAGCAGTTCTTC. Protein: CAISGTSGSYNEQFF.

Only a few counts were recorded for this clonotype. This chain uses TRBV10-2 with TRBJ1-5; TRBD1 might be the D (5 bases). Trimming left V 4 bases short and J 6 bases short, with 16 bases between. The CDR3 extends over 15 amino acids. Germline loops: CDR1 WSHSY, CDR2 SAAADI. The CDR3 protein is CASSGRDGPFQPQHF. The CDR3 nucleotides are TGCGCCAGCAGTGGCCGGGACGGTCCCTTTCAGCCCCAGCATTTT.

This clonotype was seen a few times. The chain joins TRBV6-2 or TRBV6-3 to TRBJ2-7, with 8 nucleotides matching TRBD1. V shed 7 bases, J shed 6 bases, and the junction held 8 bases outside the gene matches. The CDR3 covers 13 residues. Germline V CDR1 and CDR2: MNHEY, SVGEGT. CDR3 DNA sequence: TGTGCCAGCAACCGGGACAGGCGTGGCGAGCAGTACTTC. Translating it yields CASNRDRRGEQYF.

This chain connects TRBV20-1 to TRBJ1-5; D is possibly TRBD1 (5 bases). Germline lookup yields CDR1 DFQATT and CDR2 SNEGSKA (reference sequence). The CDR3 runs 15 residues. V was pared by 6 bases and J by 0 bases, with 15 bases between. This CDR3 is CSARRRGLSNQPQHF. Here the CDR3 DNA reads TGCAGTGCCCGGAGACGGGGCCTTAGCAATCAGCCCCAGCATTTT.

The V gene is TRBV6-6, the J gene TRBJ2-7; the D gene could be TRBD1 or TRBD2 (5 bases each). Trimming left V 5 bases short and J 6 bases short, with 14 bases between. The CDR3 contains 13 residues. Germline V gene sequence: CDR1 MNHNY, CDR2 SVGAGI (reference sequence). This CDR3 is CASSHARAGEQYF. The CDR3 DNA follows: TGTGCCAGCAGTCACGCCAGGGCGGGCGAGCAGTACTTC.

The rearrangement joins TRBV7-8 to TRBJ1-1, with a weak D call TRBD1 (5 bases). The CDR3 sequence is 15 residues long. The germline V gene encodes CDR1 SGHVS and CDR2 FQNEAQ. V was pared by 0 bases and J by 4 bases, with 12 bases between. The CDR3 nucleotides are TGTGCCAGCAGCTTAGCGGGGGGGGTTGGCACTGAAGCTTTCTTT. It encodes CASSLAGGVGTEAFF.

In this sample, this clonotype turned up a few times. The rearrangement uses TRBV18 and TRBJ2-7; no clear D. The germline V gene encodes CDR1 KGHSH and CDR2 LQKENI. Between the trimmed V and J ends, which lost 5 bases and 4 bases, there was a span of 24 bases. The CDR3 covers 17 residues. As DNA, the CDR3 is TGTGCCAGCTCATCCAAGGGTGGAACCTCGGTCGGTTACGAGCAGTACTTC. It yields the protein CASSSKGGTSVGYEQYF.

The V and J genes are TRBV5-1 and TRBJ2-3; a weak D match, TRBD1 (6 bases). Germline V gene data show CDR1 as SGHRS and CDR2 as YFSETQ. V lost 4 bases to trimming and J lost 2 bases, with 11 bases between them. There are 14 residues in the CDR3. This CDR3 reads CASSPGQYTDTQYF. The CDR3 DNA reads TGCGCCAGCAGCCCGGGACAATACACAGATACGCAGTATTTT.

The V gene is TRBV24-1, the J gene TRBJ2-5, with TRBD1 matching 7 bases. V dropped 4 bases and J dropped 2; count of bases not matched to a gene: 6. Per germline, CDR1 KGHDR and CDR2 SFDVKD. The CDR3 extends over 15 amino acids. The CDR3 coding sequence is TGTGCCACCAGTGACCCAGGGGGTGGTCAAGAGACCCAGTACTTC. Its translation: CATSDPGGGQETQYF.

This clonotype was counted a few times. The chain is built from TRBV6-1 and TRBJ1-1; D ambiguous. This CDR3 has 16 amino acids. V lost 5 bases and J 3 bases, leaving 19 bases between the germline ends. Germline V gives CDR1 MNHNS, CDR2 SASEGT. In DNA, the CDR3 is TGTGCCAGCAGTAAGGTCTGGGGAACCTGGGACACTGAAGCTTTCTTT. It yields the protein CASSKVWGTWDTEAFF.

The V and J genes are TRBV5-8 and TRBJ2-5; the D gene is possibly TRBD1 (5 bases). CDR1 is SGHTS and CDR2 is YDEGEE in the germline V gene. CDR3 length: 17 residues. Trimming pared 3 bases from V and 1 base from J, leaving 19 bases between. The CDR3 region has the DNA TGTGCCAGCAGCTCCCTGGGGTTCGGCAGGGCCCAAGAGACCCAGTACTTC. This sequence encodes CASSSLGFGRAQETQYF.

The sample holds a few counts of this clonotype. The genes are TRBV18 and TRBJ2-1, with TRBD2 as a possible D gene (5 bases). The germline gives CDR1 KGHSH, CDR2 LQKENI. Trimming took 3 bases from V and 8 from J, leaving 8 bases between them. The length of the CDR3 is 12 residues. The CDR3 DNA is TGTGCCAGCTCACCCGACTATTATGAGCAGTTCTTC. Its protein product is CASSPDYYEQFF.

The V call is TRBV7-8, the J call TRBJ2-3, with D tentatively TRBD2 (6 bases). V lost 5 bases and J 6 bases, leaving 24 bases between the germline ends. The CDR3 sequence is 17 residues long. Germline V CDR1 and CDR2: SGHVS, FQNEAQ. The CDR3 coding sequence is TGTGCCAGCAGCCCAGCGGGCGGGGTCCAGAGGCGGGATACGCAGTATTTT. This codes for CASSPAGGVQRRDTQYF.

This rearrangement joins TRBV19 to TRBJ2-4, with 10 positions matching TRBD2. The CDR3 spans 15 residues. Germline trimming cut 0 bases from V and 11 bases from J; bases unmatched to any gene: 7. Looked up from germline, CDR1 is LNHDA and CDR2 is SQIVND (reference sequence). The CDR3 sequence: CASSIDLKREGFQYF. CDR3 bases: TGTGCCAGTAGTATAGATCTCAAGCGGGAGGGGTTTCAGTACTTC.

There are a few counts of this clonotype. The V call is TRBV6-6, the J call TRBJ1-5; tentatively, D is TRBD1 (5 bases). Trimming cost V 6 bases and J 6 bases, with 12 bases left between them. The CDR3 is 13 residues long. The germline gives CDR1 MNHNY, CDR2 SVGAGI (reference sequence). CDR3 amino acids: CASRGEVVQPQHF. CDR3 coding DNA: TGTGCCAGCAGAGGGGAGGTGGTTCAGCCCCAGCATTTT.

This clonotype came up a few times. V gene TRBV29-1 combines with J gene TRBJ2-7; 8 nucleotides match TRBD1. This CDR3 region has 14 residues. Germline CDR1 reads SQVTM; CDR2 reads ANQGSEA. V was pared by 8 bases and J by 5 bases, with 14 bases of the junction left unmatched. The CDR3 DNA is TGCAGCCCGCGGGACAGGAAGGGGGATCACGAGCAGTACGTC. Amino acid sequence: CSPRDRKGDHEQYV.

This clonotype was observed a few times. An end of the junction does not agree with germline; a read error may underlie this. The chain carries TRBV3-1 and TRBJ2-3; 14 nucleotides line up with TRBD2. This CDR3 region has 17 residues. Per the germline V gene, CDR1 is LGHDT and CDR2 is YNNKEL (reference sequence). The CDR3 loop reads CASSPRLAGGPADTQYF. CDR3 DNA: TGTGCCAGTAGCCCAAGACTAGCGGGAGGGCCGGCAGATACGCAGTATTTT.

This clonotype has only a few counts. The gene calls are TRBV28 and TRBJ1-6, with D perhaps matching TRBD1 (5 bases). The CDR3 is 12 amino acids. Trimming cost V 3 bases and J 14 bases, with 11 bases left between them. Per germline, CDR1 MDHEN and CDR2 SYDVKM. CDR3 loop: CASSFWGITLHF. CDR3 sequence (DNA): TGTGCCAGCAGTTTTTGGGGGATCACCCTCCACTTT.

This clonotype was seen only a few times. This rearrangement joins TRBV28 to TRBJ2-7; 11 bases fit TRBD2. Germline V gives CDR1 MDHEN, CDR2 SYDVKM. The CDR3 has 16 amino acids. J was trimmed by 1 base and V by 4 bases; bases with no gene match: 6. Written as DNA, the CDR3 is TGTGCCAGCAGTTCAACTAGCGGGAGTGTTTCCTACGAGCAGTACTTC. Its protein is CASSSTSGSVSYEQYF.